The TCR beta chain described here comes from a study of T-cell reconstitution after alpha-beta-depleted transplantation in children. Points from the study as a whole: Certain patients had high TCRbeta diversity at day 60, and it came from recipient T cells and thymic progenitors that survived. Expanded graft clones, several hundred of them, were reportedly the source of alpha-beta T cells about two months after transplant. Fresh T-cell production supplied most of the T-cell counts and diversity seen one year after transplant.

TCRbeta library construction was performed incorporating unique molecular identifiers. Via MiXCR, TCRdb re-called the PCR reads, giving one row per CDR3 protein. The table records roughly 670,000 distinct CDR3 sequences, 13% of them present only once. Points on this clonotype: The antigen is unknown.

The source material was PBMCs, sampled before TCRalphabeta/CD19-depleted stem cell transplant. This TCR was sampled from a girl aged 2 to 10 with congenital amegakaryocytic thrombocytopenia, due to receive a stem cell transplant.

The DNA for the CDR3 is TGTGCCAGCAGTTTATTATCGGGGGGTTTAGCGGCTGGGCGCGAGCAGTACTTC. Translated, it gives CASSLLSGGLAAGREQYF. This rearrangement joins TRBV28 to TRBJ2-7, with 7 bases fitting TRBD2. The germline gives CDR1 MDHEN, CDR2 SYDVKM. The J segment lost 6 bases and the V segment lost 1 base, leaving 18 bases of the junction unmatched. CDR3 length: 18 amino acids.